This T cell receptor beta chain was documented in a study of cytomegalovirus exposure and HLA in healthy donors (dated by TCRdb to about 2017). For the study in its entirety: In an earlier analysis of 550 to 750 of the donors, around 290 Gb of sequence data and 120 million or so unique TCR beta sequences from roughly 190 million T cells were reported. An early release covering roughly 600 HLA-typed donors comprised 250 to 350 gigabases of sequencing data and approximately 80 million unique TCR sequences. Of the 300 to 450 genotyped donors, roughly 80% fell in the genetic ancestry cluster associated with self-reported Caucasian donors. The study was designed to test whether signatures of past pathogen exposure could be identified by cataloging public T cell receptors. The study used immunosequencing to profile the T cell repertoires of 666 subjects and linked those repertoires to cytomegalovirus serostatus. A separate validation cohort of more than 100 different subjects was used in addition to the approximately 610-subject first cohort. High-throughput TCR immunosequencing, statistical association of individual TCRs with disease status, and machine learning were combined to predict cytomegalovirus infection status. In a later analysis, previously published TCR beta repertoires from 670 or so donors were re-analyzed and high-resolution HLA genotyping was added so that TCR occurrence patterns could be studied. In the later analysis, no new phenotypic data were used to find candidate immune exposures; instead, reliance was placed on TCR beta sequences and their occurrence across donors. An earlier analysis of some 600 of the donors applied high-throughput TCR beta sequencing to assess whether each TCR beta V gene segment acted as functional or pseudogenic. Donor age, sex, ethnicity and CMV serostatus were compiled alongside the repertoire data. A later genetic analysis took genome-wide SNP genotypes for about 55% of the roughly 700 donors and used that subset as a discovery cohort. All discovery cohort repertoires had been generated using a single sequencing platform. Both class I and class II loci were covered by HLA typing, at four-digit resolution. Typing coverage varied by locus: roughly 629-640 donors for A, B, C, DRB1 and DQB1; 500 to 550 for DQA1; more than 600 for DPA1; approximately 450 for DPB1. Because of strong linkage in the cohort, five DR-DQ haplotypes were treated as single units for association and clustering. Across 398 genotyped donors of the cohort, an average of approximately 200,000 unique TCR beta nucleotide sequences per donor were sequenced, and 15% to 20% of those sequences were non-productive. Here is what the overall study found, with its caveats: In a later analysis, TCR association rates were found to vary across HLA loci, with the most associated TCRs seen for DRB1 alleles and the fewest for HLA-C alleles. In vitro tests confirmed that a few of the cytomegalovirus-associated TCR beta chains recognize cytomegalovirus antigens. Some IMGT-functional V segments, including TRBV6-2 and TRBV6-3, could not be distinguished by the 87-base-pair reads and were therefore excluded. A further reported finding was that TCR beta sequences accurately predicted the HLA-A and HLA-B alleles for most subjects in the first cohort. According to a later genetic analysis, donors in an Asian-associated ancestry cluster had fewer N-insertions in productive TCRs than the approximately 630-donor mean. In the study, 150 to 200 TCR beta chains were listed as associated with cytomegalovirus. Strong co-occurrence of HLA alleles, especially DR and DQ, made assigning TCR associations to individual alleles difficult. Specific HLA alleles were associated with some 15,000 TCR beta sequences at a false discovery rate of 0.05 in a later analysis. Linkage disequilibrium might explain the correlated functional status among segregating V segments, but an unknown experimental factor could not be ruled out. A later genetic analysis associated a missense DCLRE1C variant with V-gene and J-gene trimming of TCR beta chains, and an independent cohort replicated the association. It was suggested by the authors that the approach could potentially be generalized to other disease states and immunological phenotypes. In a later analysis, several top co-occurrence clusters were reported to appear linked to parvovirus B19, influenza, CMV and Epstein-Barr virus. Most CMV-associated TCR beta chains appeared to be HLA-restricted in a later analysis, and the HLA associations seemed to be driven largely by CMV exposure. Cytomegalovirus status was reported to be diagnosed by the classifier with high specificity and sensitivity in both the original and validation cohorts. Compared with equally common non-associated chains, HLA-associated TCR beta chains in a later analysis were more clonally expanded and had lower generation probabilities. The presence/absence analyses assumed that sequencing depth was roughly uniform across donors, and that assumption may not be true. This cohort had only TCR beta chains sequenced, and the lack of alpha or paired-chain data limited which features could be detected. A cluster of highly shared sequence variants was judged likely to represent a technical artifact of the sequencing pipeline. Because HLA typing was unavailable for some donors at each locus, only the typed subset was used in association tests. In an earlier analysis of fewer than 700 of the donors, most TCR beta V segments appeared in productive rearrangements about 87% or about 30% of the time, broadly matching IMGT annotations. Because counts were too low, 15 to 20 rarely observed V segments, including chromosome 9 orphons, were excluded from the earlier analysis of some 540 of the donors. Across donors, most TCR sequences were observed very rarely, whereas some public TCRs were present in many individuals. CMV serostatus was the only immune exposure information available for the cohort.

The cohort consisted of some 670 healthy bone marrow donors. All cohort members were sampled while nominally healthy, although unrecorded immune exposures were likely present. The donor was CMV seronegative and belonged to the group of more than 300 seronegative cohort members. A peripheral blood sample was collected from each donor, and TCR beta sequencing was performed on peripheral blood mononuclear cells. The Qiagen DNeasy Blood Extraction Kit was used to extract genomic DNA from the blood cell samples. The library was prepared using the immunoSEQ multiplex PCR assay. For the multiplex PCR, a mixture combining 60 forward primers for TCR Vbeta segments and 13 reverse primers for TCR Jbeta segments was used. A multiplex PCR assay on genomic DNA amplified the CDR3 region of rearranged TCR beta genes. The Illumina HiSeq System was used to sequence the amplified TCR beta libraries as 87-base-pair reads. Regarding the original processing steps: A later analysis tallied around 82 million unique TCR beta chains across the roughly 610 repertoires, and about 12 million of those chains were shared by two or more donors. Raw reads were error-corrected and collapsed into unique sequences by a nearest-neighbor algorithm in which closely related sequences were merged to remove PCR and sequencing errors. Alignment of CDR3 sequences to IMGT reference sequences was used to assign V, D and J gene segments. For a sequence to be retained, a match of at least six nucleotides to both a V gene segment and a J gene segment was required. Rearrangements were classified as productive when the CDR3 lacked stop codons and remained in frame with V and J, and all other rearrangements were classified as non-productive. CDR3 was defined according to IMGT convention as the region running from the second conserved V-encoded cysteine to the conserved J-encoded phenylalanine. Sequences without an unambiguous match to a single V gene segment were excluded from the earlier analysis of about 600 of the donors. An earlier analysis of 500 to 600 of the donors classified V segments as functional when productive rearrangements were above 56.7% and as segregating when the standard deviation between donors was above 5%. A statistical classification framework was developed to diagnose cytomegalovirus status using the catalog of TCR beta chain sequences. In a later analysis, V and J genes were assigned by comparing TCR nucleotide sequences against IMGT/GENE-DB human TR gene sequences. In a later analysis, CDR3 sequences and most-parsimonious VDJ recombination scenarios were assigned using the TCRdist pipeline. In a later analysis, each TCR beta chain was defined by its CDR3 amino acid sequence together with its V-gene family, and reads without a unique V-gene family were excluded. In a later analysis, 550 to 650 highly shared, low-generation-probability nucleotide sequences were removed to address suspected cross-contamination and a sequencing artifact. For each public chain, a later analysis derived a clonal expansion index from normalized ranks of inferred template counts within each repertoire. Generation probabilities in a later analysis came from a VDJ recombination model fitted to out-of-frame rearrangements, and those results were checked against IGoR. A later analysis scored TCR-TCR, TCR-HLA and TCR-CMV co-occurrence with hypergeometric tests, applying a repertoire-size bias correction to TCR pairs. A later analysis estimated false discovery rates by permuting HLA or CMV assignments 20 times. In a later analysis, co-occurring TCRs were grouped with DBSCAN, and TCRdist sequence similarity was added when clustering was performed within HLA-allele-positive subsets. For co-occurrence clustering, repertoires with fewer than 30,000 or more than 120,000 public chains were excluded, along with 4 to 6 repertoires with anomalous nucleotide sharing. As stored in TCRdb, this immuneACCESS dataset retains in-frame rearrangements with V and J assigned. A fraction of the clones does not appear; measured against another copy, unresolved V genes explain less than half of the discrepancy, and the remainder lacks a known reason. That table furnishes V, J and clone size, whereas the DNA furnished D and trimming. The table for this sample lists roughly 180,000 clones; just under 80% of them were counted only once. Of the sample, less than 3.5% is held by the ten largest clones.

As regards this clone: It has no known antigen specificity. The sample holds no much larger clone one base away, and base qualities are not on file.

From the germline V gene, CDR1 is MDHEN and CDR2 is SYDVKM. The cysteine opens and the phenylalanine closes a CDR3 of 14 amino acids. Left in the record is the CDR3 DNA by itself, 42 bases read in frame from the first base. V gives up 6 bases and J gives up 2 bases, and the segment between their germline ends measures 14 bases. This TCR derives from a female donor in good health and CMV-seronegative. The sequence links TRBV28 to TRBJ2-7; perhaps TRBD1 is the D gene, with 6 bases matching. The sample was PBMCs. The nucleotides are TGTGCCAGCAGAGGAACAGGGATTCCCTACGAGCAGTACTTC. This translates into CASRGTGIPYEQYF.